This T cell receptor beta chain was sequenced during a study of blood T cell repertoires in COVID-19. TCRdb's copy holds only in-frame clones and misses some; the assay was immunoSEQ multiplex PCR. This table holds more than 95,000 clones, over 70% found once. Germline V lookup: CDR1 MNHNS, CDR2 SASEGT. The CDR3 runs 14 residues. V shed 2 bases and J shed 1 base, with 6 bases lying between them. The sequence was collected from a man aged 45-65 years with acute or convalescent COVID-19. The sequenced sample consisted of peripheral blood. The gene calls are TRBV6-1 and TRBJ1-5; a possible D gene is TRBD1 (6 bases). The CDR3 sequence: CASSETGSNQPQHF. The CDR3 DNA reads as TGTGCCAGCAGTGAAACAGGGAGCAATCAGCCCCAGCATTTT.